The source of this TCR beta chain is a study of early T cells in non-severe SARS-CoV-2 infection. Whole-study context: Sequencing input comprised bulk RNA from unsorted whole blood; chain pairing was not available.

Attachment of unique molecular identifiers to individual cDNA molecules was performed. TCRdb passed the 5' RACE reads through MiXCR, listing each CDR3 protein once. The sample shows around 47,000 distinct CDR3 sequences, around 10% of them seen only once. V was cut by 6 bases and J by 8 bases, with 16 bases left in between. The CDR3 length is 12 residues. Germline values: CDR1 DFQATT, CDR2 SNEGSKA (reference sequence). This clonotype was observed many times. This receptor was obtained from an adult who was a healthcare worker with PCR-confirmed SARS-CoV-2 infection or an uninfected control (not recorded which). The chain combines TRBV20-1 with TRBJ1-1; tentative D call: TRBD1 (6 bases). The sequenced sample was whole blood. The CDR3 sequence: CSAQITGSEAFF. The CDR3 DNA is TGCAGTGCGCAGATCACAGGGTCCGAAGCTTTCTTT.